This TCR beta chain was identified during a study of long-term antiretroviral therapy in people with HIV. Regarding the study as a whole: Those clones which expanded before ART made up the dominant part of the repertoire at all time points. Blood collection from about 2003 to 2018 possibly occurred under older ART regimens.

Run at survey level, the immunoSEQ assay was version v3.0. The repertoire was sequenced with immunoSEQ multiplex PCR; TCRdb's copy has only in-frame clones and lacks some. The sample has tens of thousands of clones; around three quarters are singletons. The CDR3 is 14 residues long. Germline CDR1 and CDR2: SGDLS and YYNGEE. V dropped 4 bases and J dropped 5; count of bases not matched to a gene: 4. Points on this clone: Its antigen is unidentified.

The source material was unsorted PBMCs, sampled 2.9 years after starting antiretroviral therapy. The source is a woman younger than 45 with HIV. The rearrangement links TRBV9 to TRBJ2-7; 12 positions agree with TRBD2. As DNA, the CDR3 is TGTGCCAGCAGCCCCAGACTAGCGGGGGACGAGCAGTACTTC. Protein: CASSPRLAGDEQYF.